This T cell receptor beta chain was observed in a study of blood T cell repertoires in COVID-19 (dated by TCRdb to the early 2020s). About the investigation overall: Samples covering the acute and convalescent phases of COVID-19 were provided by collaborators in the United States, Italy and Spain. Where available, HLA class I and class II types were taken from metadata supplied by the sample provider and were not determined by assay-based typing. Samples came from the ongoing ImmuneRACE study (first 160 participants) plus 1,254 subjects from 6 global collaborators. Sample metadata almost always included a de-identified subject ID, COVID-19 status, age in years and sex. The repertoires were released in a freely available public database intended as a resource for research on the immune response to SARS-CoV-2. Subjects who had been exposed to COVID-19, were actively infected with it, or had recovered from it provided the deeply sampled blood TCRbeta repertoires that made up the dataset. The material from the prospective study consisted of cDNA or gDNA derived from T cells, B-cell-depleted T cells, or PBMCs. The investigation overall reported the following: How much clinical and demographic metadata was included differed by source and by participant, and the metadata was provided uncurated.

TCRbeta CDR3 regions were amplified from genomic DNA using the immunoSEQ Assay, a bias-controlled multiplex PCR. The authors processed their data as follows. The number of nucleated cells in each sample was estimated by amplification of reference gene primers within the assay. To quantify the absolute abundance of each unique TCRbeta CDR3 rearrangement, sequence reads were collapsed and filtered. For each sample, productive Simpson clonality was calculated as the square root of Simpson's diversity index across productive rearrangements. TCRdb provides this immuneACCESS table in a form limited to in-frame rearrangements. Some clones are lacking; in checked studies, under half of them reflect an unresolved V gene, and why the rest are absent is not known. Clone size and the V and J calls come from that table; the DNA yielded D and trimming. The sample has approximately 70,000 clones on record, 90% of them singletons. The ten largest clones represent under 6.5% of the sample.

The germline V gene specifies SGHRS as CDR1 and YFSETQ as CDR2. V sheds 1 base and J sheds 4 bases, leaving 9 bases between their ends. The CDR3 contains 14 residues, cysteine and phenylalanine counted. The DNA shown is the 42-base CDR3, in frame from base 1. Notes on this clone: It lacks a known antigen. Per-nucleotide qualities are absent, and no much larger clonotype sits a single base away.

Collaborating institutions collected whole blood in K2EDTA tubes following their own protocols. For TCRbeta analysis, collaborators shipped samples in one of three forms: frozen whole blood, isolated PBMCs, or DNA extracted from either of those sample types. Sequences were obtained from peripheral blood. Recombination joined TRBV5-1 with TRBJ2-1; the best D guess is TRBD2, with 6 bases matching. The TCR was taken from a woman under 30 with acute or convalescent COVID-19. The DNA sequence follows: TGCGCCAGCAGCTTGACCGGGGGATACAATGAGCAGTTCTTC. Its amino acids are CASSLTGGYNEQFF.